This is a list of T cell receptor beta chains from one sample in a study of Ad26.COV2.S vaccination and SARS-CoV-2 variants. TCRdb's copy holds only in-frame clones and misses some; the assay was immunoSEQ multiplex PCR. Seen here are some 500,000 clones, approximately 89% observed once, and the top ten hold over 2%. The sample in question was peripheral blood, obtained in a trial of Ad26.COV2.S vaccine versus placebo. These receptors all come from a person between 18 and 65 years old who received the Ad26.COV2.S COVID-19 vaccine or a placebo. CDR3s include the opening cysteine and the closing phenylalanine or tryptophan. The D gene is left open where the match is weak. Not every row has a clone size; where given, it reads once, few, many or a size class.

once | TRBJ2-1 | TRBV20-1 | NA | CSPLGDVGQFF | TGCAGCCCTCTAGGGGACGTCGGACAGTTCTTC
NA | TRBJ2-1 | TRBV14 | NA | CASSQDQAREQFF | TGTGCCAGCAGCCAAGATCAGGCGCGGGAGCAGTTCTTC
NA | TRBJ1-5 | TRBV2 | NA | CASSGEGGQPQHF | TGTGCCAGCAGTGGGGAGGGCGGCCAGCCCCAGCATTTT
NA | TRBJ2-7 | TRBV20-1 | TRBD1 | CSASGDRGPSYEQYF | TGCAGTGCTAGTGGGGACAGGGGGCCCTCCTACGAGCAGTACTTC
NA | TRBJ2-3 | TRBV5-6 | NA | CASSGPGVTNTDTQYF | TGTGCCAGCAGCGGACCAGGGGTTACCAACACAGATACGCAGTATTTT
NA | TRBJ1-1 | TRBV12-5 | NA | CASGFQRNTEAFF | TGTGCTAGTGGTTTTCAGAGGAACACTGAAGCTTTCTTT
NA | TRBJ1-1 | TRBV4-1 | NA | CASSHLIRKNTEAFF | TGCGCCAGCAGCCACCTGATCAGGAAGAACACTGAAGCTTTCTTT
NA | TRBJ2-7 | TRBV3-1/TRBV3-2 | TRBD1 | CASSQDRGTGTYEQYF | TGTGCCAGCAGCCAAGATCGAGGGACAGGGACCTACGAGCAGTACTTC
NA | TRBJ2-1 | TRBV6-2/TRBV6-3 | NA | CASSGPYNEQFF | TGTGCCAGTAGTGGACCCTACAATGAGCAGTTCTTC
NA | TRBJ2-3 | TRBV3-1/TRBV3-2 | NA | CASSHLIGDTQYF | TGTGCCAGCAGCCACCTCATTGGGGATACGCAGTATTTT
NA | TRBJ2-7 | TRBV28 | NA | CASSLWEGAAYEQYF | TGTGCCAGCAGTTTATGGGAGGGGGCGGCCTACGAGCAGTACTTC
NA | TRBJ1-1 | TRBV30 | NA | CAWRDPPNYTEAFF | TGTGCCTGGAGAGATCCGCCGAACTATACTGAAGCTTTCTTT
once | TRBJ2-3 | TRBV9 | NA | CASSVGLDAGLESDTQYF | TGTGCCAGCAGCGTAGGTTTAGACGCGGGTTTGGAATCAGATACGCAGTATTTT